This T cell receptor beta chain was retrieved from a study of blood T cells in healthy people across ages. Ranging in age from about 6 to 95, the donors were healthy Caucasian individuals from Russia. At least 6 micrograms of total RNA were extracted per sample. This clonotype was detected only once. Its target is unknown. Study-wide results and limits: Any changes in expanded clonotypes were possibly confounded, as donor CMV status remained unknown.

Next came a second PCR, run for 7 to 11 cycles, which used a sample-barcoded 5' primer along with a J-beta primer mix. TCRdb called the 5' RACE reads again in MiXCR, with one record for every CDR3 protein. The table has around 900,000 distinct CDR3 sequences, roughly 51% seen once. The sample comprised blood. The sequence was obtained from a woman aged 60-75 years in good health.

CDR3 DNA: TGTGCCTGGACCCCAGGGCCGAACACTGAAGCTTTCTTT. It specifies CAWTPGPNTEAFF. The gene calls are TRBV30 and TRBJ1-1, with TRBD1 as a possible D gene (5 bases). There are 13 residues in the CDR3. Germline-derived CDR1 and CDR2 are GTSNPN and SVGIG (reference sequence). The V and J ends lost 4 bases and 1 base respectively, with 10 bases between them.